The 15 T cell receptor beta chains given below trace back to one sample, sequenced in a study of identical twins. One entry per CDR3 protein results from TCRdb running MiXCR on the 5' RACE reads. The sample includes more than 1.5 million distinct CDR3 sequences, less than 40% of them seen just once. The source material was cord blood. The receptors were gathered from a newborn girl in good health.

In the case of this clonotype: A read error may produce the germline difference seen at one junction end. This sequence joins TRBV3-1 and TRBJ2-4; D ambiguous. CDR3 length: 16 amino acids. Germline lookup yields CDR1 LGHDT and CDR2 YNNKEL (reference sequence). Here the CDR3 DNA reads TGTGCCGGCAGCCCAGGAGTAACAATAGCCAAAAACATTCAGTACTTC. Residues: CAGSPGVTIAKNIQYF.

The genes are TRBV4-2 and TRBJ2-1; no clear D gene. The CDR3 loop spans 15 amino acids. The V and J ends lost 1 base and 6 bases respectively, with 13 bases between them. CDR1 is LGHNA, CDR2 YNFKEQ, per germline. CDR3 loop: CASSQVNLGINEQFF. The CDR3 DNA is TGTGCCAGCAGCCAAGTAAATCTGGGTATCAATGAGCAGTTCTTC.

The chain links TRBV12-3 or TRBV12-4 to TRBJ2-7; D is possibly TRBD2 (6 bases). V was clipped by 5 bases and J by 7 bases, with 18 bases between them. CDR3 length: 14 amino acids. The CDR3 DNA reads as TGTGCCAGCAGTCCTAGCAAGGGAGGCAATGAGCAGTACTTC. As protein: CASSPSKGGNEQYF.

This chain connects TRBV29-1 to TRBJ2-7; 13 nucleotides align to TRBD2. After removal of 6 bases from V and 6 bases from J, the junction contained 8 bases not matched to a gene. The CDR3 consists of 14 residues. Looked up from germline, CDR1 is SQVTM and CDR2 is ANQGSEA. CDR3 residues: CSVDMGLAGIEQYF. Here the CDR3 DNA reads TGCAGCGTCGACATGGGACTAGCGGGAATCGAGCAGTACTTC.

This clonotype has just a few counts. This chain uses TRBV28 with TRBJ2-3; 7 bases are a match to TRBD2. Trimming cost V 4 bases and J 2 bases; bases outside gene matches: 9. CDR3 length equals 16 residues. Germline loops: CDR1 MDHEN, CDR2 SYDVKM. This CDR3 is CASSSGTGLSTDTQYF. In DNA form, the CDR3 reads TGTGCCAGCAGTTCAGGGACGGGACTATCCACAGATACGCAGTATTTT. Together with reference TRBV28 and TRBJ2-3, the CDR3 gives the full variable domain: DVKVTQSSRYLVKRTGEKVFLECVQDMDHENMFWYRQDPGLGLRLIYFSYDVKMKEKGDIPEGYSVSREKKERFSLILESASTNQTSMYLCASSSGTGLSTDTQYFGPGTRLTVL.

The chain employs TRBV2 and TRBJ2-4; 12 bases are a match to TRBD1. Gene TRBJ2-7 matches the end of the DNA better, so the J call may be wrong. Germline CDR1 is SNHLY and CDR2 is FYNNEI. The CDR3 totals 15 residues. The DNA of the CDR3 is TGTGCCAGCAGTTCAGGGGGGACAGGGGGCCTCGAGCAGTACTTC. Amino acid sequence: CASSSGGTGGLEQYF.

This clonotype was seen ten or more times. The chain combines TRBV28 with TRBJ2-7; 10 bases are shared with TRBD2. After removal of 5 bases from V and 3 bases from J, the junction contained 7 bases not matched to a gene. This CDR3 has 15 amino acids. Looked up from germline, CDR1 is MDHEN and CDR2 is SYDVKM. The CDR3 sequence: CASSGTLAGVYEQYF. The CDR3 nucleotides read TGTGCCAGCAGTGGGACTCTAGCGGGAGTCTACGAGCAGTACTTC.

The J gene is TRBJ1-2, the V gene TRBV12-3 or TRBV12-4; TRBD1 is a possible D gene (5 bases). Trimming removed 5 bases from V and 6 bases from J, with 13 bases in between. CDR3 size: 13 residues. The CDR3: CASSPAGGDGYTF. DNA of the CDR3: TGTGCCAGCAGTCCGGCGGGGGGGGATGGCTACACCTTC.

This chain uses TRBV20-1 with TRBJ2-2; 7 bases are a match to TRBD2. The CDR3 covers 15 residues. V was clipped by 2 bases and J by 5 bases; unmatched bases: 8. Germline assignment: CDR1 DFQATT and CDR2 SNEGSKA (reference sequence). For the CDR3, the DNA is TGCAGTGCTAGAATCCCGGGCGGGGGTACCGGGGAGCTGTTTTTT. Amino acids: CSARIPGGGTGELFF.

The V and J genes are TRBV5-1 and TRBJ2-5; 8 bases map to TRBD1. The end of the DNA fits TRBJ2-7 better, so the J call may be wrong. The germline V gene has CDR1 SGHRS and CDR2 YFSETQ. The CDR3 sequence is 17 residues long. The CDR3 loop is CASSRSRTGISTYEQYF. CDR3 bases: TGCGCCAGCAGCCGGTCAAGGACAGGGATTTCTACCTACGAGCAGTACTTC.

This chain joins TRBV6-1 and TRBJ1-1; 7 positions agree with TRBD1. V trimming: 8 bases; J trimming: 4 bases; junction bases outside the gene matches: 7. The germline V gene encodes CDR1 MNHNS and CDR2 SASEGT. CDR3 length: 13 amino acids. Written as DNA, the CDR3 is TGTGCCAGCGTCAGCTCAGGGGGCACTGAAGCTTTCTTT. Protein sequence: CASVSSGGTEAFF.

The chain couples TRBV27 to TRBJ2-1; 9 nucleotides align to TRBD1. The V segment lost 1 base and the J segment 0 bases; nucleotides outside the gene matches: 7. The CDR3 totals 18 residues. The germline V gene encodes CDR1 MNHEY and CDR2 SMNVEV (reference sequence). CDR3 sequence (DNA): TGTGCCAGCAGTTTATTCGCTATGACAGGGGGCTCCTACAATGAGCAGTTCTTC. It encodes CASSLFAMTGGSYNEQFF.

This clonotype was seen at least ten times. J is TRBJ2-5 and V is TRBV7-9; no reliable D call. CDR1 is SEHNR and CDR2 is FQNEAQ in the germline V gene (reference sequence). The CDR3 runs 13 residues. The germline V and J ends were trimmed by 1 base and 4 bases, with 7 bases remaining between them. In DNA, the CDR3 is TGTGCCAGCAGCTTAGATCCAGGAGAGACCCAGTACTTC. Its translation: CASSLDPGETQYF.

CDR3 sequence: CASSEWGRRLTEAFF. The CDR3, as DNA: TGTGCCAGCAGTGAATGGGGGAGAAGACTCACTGAAGCTTTCTTT. J is TRBJ1-1 and V is TRBV2, with a weak D call TRBD1 (5 bases). The CDR3 has 15 residues. V lost 2 bases, J lost 4 bases, and 14 bases lay in between. Germline values: CDR1 SNHLY, CDR2 FYNNEI.

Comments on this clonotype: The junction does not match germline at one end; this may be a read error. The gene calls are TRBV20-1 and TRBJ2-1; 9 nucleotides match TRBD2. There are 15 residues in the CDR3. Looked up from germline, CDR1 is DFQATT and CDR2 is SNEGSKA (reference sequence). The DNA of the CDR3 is TGCAGCCTTCCGACTAGCGGCAGCTCCCACAATGAGCAGTTCTTC. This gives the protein CSLPTSGSSHNEQFF.